These T cell receptor beta chains were read from a single sample in a study of identifying expanded T cells in peripheral blood. TCRdb's table, derived via immunoSEQ multiplex PCR, lists solely in-frame clones and lacks some. Of about 85,000 clones listed, around 91% are singletons. The sequencing sample was made of blood. The receptors derive from a person between 18 and 70 years old in good health. CDR3s include the opening cysteine and the closing phenylalanine or tryptophan. A D gene is named only where the DNA matches it firmly. Size values are once, few and many counts, or a class for expanded clones, and some rows have none.

TRBJ1-1 - 11 TRBV7-2 - TGTGCCAGCAGCTCGAACACTGAAGCTTTCTTT CASSSNTEAFF
TRBJ2-4 - 13 TRBV7-2 - TGTGCCAGCAGCTACAAGGGCCTAAACATTCAGTACTTC CASSYKGLNIQYF
TRBJ1-2 - 14 TRBV5-4 - TGTGCCAGCAGCTTATTATCCTCGGACGGAGGCTACACCTTC CASSLLSSDGGYTF
TRBJ2-1 - 15 TRBV10-1 - TGCGCCAGCAGTGAGATGGGGGTCTCCTACAATGAGCAGTTCTTC CASSEMGVSYNEQFF
TRBJ2-7 - 14 TRBV19 - TGTGCCAGTAGTATAACTGGATACGGCTACGAGCAGTACTTC CASSITGYGYEQYF
TRBJ1-2 - 14 TRBV19 - TGTGCCAGTTCCACCCCCAGGGACCTCTATGGCTACACCTTC CASSTPRDLYGYTF
TRBJ1-2 TRBD1 14 TRBV5-6 - TGTGCCAGCAGCTCCGGGACAGGGGACTATGGCTACACCTTC CASSSGTGDYGYTF
TRBJ2-3 - 16 TRBV4-2 - TGTGCCAGCAGCCAAACTCGAGGGAGCGACACAGATACGCAGTATTTT CASSQTRGSDTDTQYF
TRBJ2-7 - 14 TRBV27 - TGTGCCAGCAGTTTTAACGGGATCTCCTACGAGCAGTACTTC CASSFNGISYEQYF
TRBJ2-3 - 13 TRBV4-2 - TGTGCCAGCAGCCAGGGAATAAGGGACGCGCAGTATTTT CASSQGIRDAQYF
TRBJ2-1 TRBD2 15 TRBV5-8 once TGTGCCAGCAGCTTGTCTAGCGGGACCTACAATGAGCAGTTCTTC CASSLSSGTYNEQFF
TRBJ2-7 - 15 TRBV25-1 - TGTGCCAGCAGTGGCATGGGACACCAGTCCTACGAGCAGTACTTC CASSGMGHQSYEQYF
TRBJ2-3 TRBD2 14 TRBV6-6 - TGTGCCAGCAGCTTAGGACTAGTTGGAGATACGCAGTATTTT CASSLGLVGDTQYF
TRBJ1-1 - 10 TRBV29-1 - TGCAGCGCTGAAAACAGGGTAGCTTTCTTT CSAENRVAFF
TRBJ2-3 - 17 TRBV4-3 - TGCGCCAGCAGCCAGCGCCCGACAGGCGCTAGCACAGATACGCAGTATTTT CASSQRPTGASTDTQYF
TRBJ2-7 - 13 TRBV29-1 - TGCAGCGTTTTTGGGACGGACTCCTACGAGCAGTACTTC CSVFGTDSYEQYF
TRBJ1-3 TRBD1 16 TRBV7-2 - TGTGCCAGCAGCTTACTGGGGACAGTACCTGGAAACACCATATATTTT CASSLLGTVPGNTIYF
TRBJ2-7 TRBD1 13 TRBV2 few TGTGCCAGCAGTTTACAGGGGACCTACGAGCAGTACTTC CASSLQGTYEQYF
TRBJ2-7 - 16 TRBV6-1 - TGTGCCAGCAGTGAAAGAAAATCGGGACTTTTCTACGAGCAGTACTTC CASSERKSGLFYEQYF
TRBJ1-6 TRBD1 17 TRBV19 - TGTGCCAGTAGTATTCGTCAGATCCGGGACAGGGGTGCACCCCTCCACTTT CASSIRQIRDRGAPLHF
TRBJ1-2 - 15 TRBV6-5 - TGTGCCAGCAGTACAAAGGGACGGCCCCTCTATGGCTACACCTTC CASSTKGRPLYGYTF
TRBJ1-1 - 14 TRBV19 - TGTGCCAGTACCATGAGGCATCCGAACACTGAAGCTTTCTTT CASTMRHPNTEAFF
TRBJ1-3 TRBD1 16 TRBV25-1 - TGTGCCAGCAGTGACTCGGGACAGGGGTCTGGAAACACCATATATTTT CASSDSGQGSGNTIYF
TRBJ1-1 - 15 TRBV10-2 - TGCGCCAGCAGTGGGGCCGGGGGCCGGAACACTGAAGCTTTCTTT CASSGAGGRNTEAFF
TRBJ1-1 - 13 TRBV18 few TGTGCCAGCTCACTCGGGACCGCGGATGAAGCTTTCTTT CASSLGTADEAFF
TRBJ2-3 - 16 TRBV12-5 - TGTGCTAGTGGTTTGGTACCTATACACAGCACAGATACGCAGTATTTT CASGLVPIHSTDTQYF
TRBJ1-3 - 14 TRBV19 few TGTGCCAGTAGTCCAGGACAGCCCGGAAACACCATATATTTT CASSPGQPGNTIYF
TRBJ2-5 - 15 TRBV28 - TGTGCCAGCAGTTTACCAGGGGGGACATTGCAGACCCAGTACTTC CASSLPGGTLQTQYF
TRBJ1-5 TRBD1 14 TRBV2 - TGTGCCAGCAGTGCGGACAGGGGGGATCAGCCCCAGCATTTT CASSADRGDQPQHF
TRBJ2-5 TRBD2 14 TRBV5-4 - TGTGCCAGCAGCTTGGAACTAGCGGAAGAGACCCAGTACTTC CASSLELAEETQYF
TRBJ2-3 - 16 TRBV5-1 - TGCGCCAGCAGCTTGGCCAGACGTGCTAGCACAGATACGCAGTATTTT CASSLARRASTDTQYF
TRBJ2-5 TRBD2 16 TRBV9 - TGTGCCAGCAGCGTAGACCCCGCGGGGGTACAAGAGACCCAGTACTTC CASSVDPAGVQETQYF
TRBJ1-5 - 17 TRBV28 once TGTGCCAGCAGTTTAACACTAAAACAGCGATACAATCAGCCCCAGCATTTT CASSLTLKQRYNQPQHF
TRBJ1-2 TRBD1 11 TRBV30 - TGTGCCAGCGGGACAGGGGGTGGCTACACCTTC CASGTGGGYTF
TRBJ1-1 TRBD1 14 TRBV10-3 - TGTGCCATCACCGGGGACAGGGGTGGGACTGAAGCTTTCTTT CAITGDRGGTEAFF
TRBJ2-7 - 14 TRBV4-2 - TGTGCCAGCAGCCTTGGACTTTCCTCCTACGAGCAGTACTTC CASSLGLSSYEQYF
TRBJ2-1 TRBD1 13 TRBV27 - TGTGCCAGCAGTTCGACAGGGGGCGATGAGCAGTTCTTC CASSSTGGDEQFF
TRBJ2-3 - 12 TRBV7-9 - TGTGCCAGCACCCCTGACACAGATACGCAGTATTTT CASTPDTDTQYF
TRBJ2-2 - 15 TRBV7-8 - TGTGCCAGCAGCCCCCTCCCGGGATACACCGGGGAGCTGTTTTTT CASSPLPGYTGELFF
TRBJ1-6 - 13 TRBV6-1 few TGTGCCAGTAACGTGGGGCAGACTTCACCCCTCCACTTT CASNVGQTSPLHF
TRBJ2-2 TRBD1 14 TRBV28 - TGTGCCAGCAAAAGAACAGGGGACACCGGGGAGCTGTTTTTT CASKRTGDTGELFF
TRBJ2-7 - 16 TRBV2 - TGTGCCAGCAGGGGCACCCGCTTGGGGGGTAAATACGAGCAGTACTTC CASRGTRLGGKYEQYF
TRBJ1-2 TRBD1 16 TRBV4-3 - TGCGCCAGCAGCCTGACTTCCGCGACAGGGTGGAATGGCTACACCTTC CASSLTSATGWNGYTF
TRBJ1-1 - 12 TRBV12-5 - TGTGCTAGTGAAACAGGGAACGGTGAAGCTTTCTTT CASETGNGEAFF
TRBJ1-2 - 13 TRBV6-5 - TGTGCCAGCAGCCCCGGATCAAACTATGGCTACACCTTC CASSPGSNYGYTF
TRBJ1-4 TRBD1 15 TRBV6-6 - TGTGCCAGCAGTTACAGGGGACAGACTAATGAAAAACTGTTTTTT CASSYRGQTNEKLFF
TRBJ2-5 TRBD2 20 TRBV5-1 - TGCGCCAGCAGCCGAACTGGGGGAATTACTAGCGGGGTGTTAAAAGAGACCCAGTACTTC CASSRTGGITSGVLKETQYF
TRBJ2-1 - 14 TRBV5-4 few TGTGCCAGCAGCTCGTTAGGGACATTCGGTGAGCAGTTCTTC CASSSLGTFGEQFF
TRBJ2-7 TRBD1 13 TRBV11-2 - TGTGCCAGCAGCTCCCAGGGGGCGGGAGAGCAGTACTTC CASSSQGAGEQYF
TRBJ1-2 TRBD1 17 TRBV9 - TGTGCCAGCAGCGTAGCAACAGGGGATGTGGCGAACTATGGCTACACCTTC CASSVATGDVANYGYTF
TRBJ2-7 TRBD1 16 TRBV4-2 - TGTGCCAGCAGCCCGACAGGGGGAAGAAGCTCCTACGAGCAGTACTTC CASSPTGGRSSYEQYF
TRBJ1-1 TRBD1 15 TRBV10-3 - TGTGCCATCAGGGGGGACAGGGGGCTAAACACTGAAGCTTTCTTT CAIRGDRGLNTEAFF
TRBJ1-6 - 15 TRBV6-1 once TGTGCCAGCAGGAGAGGGGGGTACTATAATTCACCCCTCCACTTT CASRRGGYYNSPLHF
TRBJ2-3 TRBD2 15 TRBV25-1 - TGTGCCAGCAGTGATCCGGCTAGCGGGGGGCATACGCAGTATTTT CASSDPASGGHTQYF
TRBJ1-4 - 15 TRBV4-2 - TGTGCCAGCAGCCAAGTCGAGAGGGACACTGAAAAACTGTTTTTT CASSQVERDTEKLFF
TRBJ1-6 - 14 TRBV19 - TGTGCCTCGAAGGAGGACAGCGATAATTCACCCCTCCACTTT CASKEDSDNSPLHF